The rows below give T cell receptor beta chains drawn from one sample of a study of shared clonotypes between healthy human individuals. Using immunoSEQ multiplex PCR, the repertoire was profiled, and TCRdb retains in-frame clones only, with some absent. The repertoire holds millions of clones, with 85% to 95% as singletons. Sequencing input: naive CD4+ T cells sorted from blood. The origin of the receptors is a young man in good health. Both conserved end residues are part of each CDR3. A D gene is named only where the DNA matches it firmly. Clone size is stated in some rows and not others, as once, few, many or a class when expanded.

J,V,size,D,DNA,CDR3
TRBJ1-5,TRBV5-5,-,TRBD1,TGTGCCAGCAGCCTCATTCCCTCGGACAGGTTCAGCAATCAGCCCCAGCATTTT,CASSLIPSDRFSNQPQHF
TRBJ2-3,TRBV10-3,once,-,TGTGCCAATTCAAAGAAGGCTTTTCCCCTCACAGATACGCAGTATTTT,CANSKKAFPLTDTQYF
TRBJ1-5,TRBV4-3,-,-,TGCGCCAGCAGCCAAGAGATCGCTAATCAGCCCCAGCATTTT,CASSQEIANQPQHF
TRBJ2-2,TRBV18,-,TRBD1,TGTGCCAGCTCACCGCGACCCGTGGGACAGGCGAACACCGGGGAGCTGTTTTTT,CASSPRPVGQANTGELFF
TRBJ1-2,TRBV7-9,-,-,TGTGCCAGCAGCTTAGGCCCCCCTATACCCTATGGCTACACCTTC,CASSLGPPIPYGYTF
TRBJ2-1,TRBV28,-,-,TGTGCCAGCAGTTCTCGAAAAGTACAACGGGATGAGCAGTTCTTC,CASSSRKVQRDEQFF
TRBJ2-3,TRBV6-1,-,TRBD1,TGTGCCAGCAGTGAAGCCCCGACAGGGGATACGCAGTATTTT,CASSEAPTGDTQYF
TRBJ1-3,TRBV6-1,-,-,TGTGCCAGCCTTACATGGGGCGGAAACACCATATATTTT,CASLTWGGNTIYF
TRBJ2-3,TRBV5-1,-,-,TGCGCCAGCAGCTTCACAGGGACGGCAGATACGCAGTATTTT,CASSFTGTADTQYF
TRBJ2-3,TRBV7-9,-,-,TGTGCCAGCAGCCACCCTCGGGATACGCAGTATTTT,CASSHPRDTQYF
TRBJ1-2,TRBV5-6,-,TRBD1,TGTGCCAGCACCCGGGACAGGGCGGACTATGGCTACACCTTC,CASTRDRADYGYTF
TRBJ2-3,TRBV5-4,-,TRBD1,TGTGCCAGCAGCTCAAGGGACAGGGCCACAGATACGCAGTATTTT,CASSSRDRATDTQYF
TRBJ2-7,TRBV18,-,-,TGTGCCAGCTCATACGTCCCGGGCTACGAGCAGTACTTC,CASSYVPGYEQYF
TRBJ1-5,TRBV29-1,-,TRBD1,TGCAGCGTTGAGGGGACAGACAATCAGCCCCAGCATTTT,CSVEGTDNQPQHF
TRBJ1-1,TRBV5-4,-,TRBD1,TGTGCCAGCAGCTTGGGACAGGGGCAGAACACTGAAGCTTTCTTT,CASSLGQGQNTEAFF
TRBJ1-2,TRBV7-9,-,-,TGTGCCAGCAGCTTGGGCCGGCTCATTATCTATGGCTACACCTTC,CASSLGRLIIYGYTF
TRBJ2-5,TRBV9,-,TRBD2,TGTGCCAGCAGCGTAGGGGGGACTAGCGGACTAAAAGAGACCCAGTACTTC,CASSVGGTSGLKETQYF
TRBJ1-2,TRBV27,-,-,TGTGCCAGCAGTTCAACCATGAGTAACTATGGCTACACCTTC,CASSSTMSNYGYTF
TRBJ2-6,TRBV5-1,-,-,TGCGCCAGCAGCTTGGCCATTCAGGGTTCCGCCGGGGCCAACGTCCTGACTTTC,CASSLAIQGSAGANVLTF
TRBJ1-1,TRBV19,-,TRBD1,TGTGCCAGTAGCATCTGGACAGGGGGGAACACTGAAGCTTTCTTT,CASSIWTGGNTEAFF
TRBJ1-3,TRBV11-2,-,-,TGTGCCAGCAGGCAGGGAGGTGGAAACACCATATATTTT,CASRQGGGNTIYF
TRBJ1-1,TRBV2,-,-,TGTGCCAGCAGCTCCCGAGCGGAGAACACTGAAGCTTTCTTT,CASSSRAENTEAFF
TRBJ1-3,TRBV5-1,once,-,TGCGCCAGCAGCGTGGGGAGCTCTGGAAACACCATATATTTT,CASSVGSSGNTIYF
TRBJ2-1,TRBV7-2,-,-,TGTGCCAGCAGCTTAGCGGGAGGTCTTCTTAGCTCCTACAATGAGCAGTTCTTC,CASSLAGGLLSSYNEQFF
TRBJ1-4,TRBV5-6,-,-,TGTGCCAGCCAGCCCGCAGGGGCAGCTAATGAAAAACTGTTTTTT,CASQPAGAANEKLFF
TRBJ1-6,TRBV7-2,-,-,TGTGCCAGCAGCGAAGTTGGGGGTTCACCCCTCCACTTT,CASSEVGGSPLHF
TRBJ2-3,TRBV2,-,-,TGTGCCAGCAGTGAAATGATCACAGATACGCAGTATTTT,CASSEMITDTQYF
TRBJ2-7,TRBV13,-,TRBD1,TGTGCCAGCAGCCCTCGACAGGGACGGGAGCAGTACTTC,CASSPRQGREQYF
TRBJ2-7,TRBV11-1,-,TRBD1,TGTGCCAGCAGCGGAGGGACAGGGGTGAGCTACGAGCAGTACTTC,CASSGGTGVSYEQYF
TRBJ1-1,TRBV4-3,-,TRBD1,TGCGCCAGCAGCCAAGCCACAGGGGGCGGGACGAACACTGAAGCTTTCTTT,CASSQATGGGTNTEAFF
TRBJ2-1,TRBV25-1,-,-,TGTGCCAGCAGTGAATCGTCCCCCGGGACACGTTACAATGAGCAGTTCTTC,CASSESSPGTRYNEQFF
TRBJ2-7,TRBV2,-,TRBD2,TGTGCCAGCAGCCTTGGACTAGCGGACGAGCAGTACTTC,CASSLGLADEQYF
TRBJ2-2,TRBV5-1,-,TRBD2,TGCGCCAGCAGCTTGGCCGGGACTAGCGGGGGGACTAACACCGGGGAGCTGTTTTTT,CASSLAGTSGGTNTGELFF
TRBJ1-2,TRBV20-1,once,-,TGCAGTGCTTCCACAGGGCTTGGCTACACCTTC,CSASTGLGYTF
TRBJ1-1,TRBV5-1,-,-,TGCGCCAGCAGCCCCGAAAGCTCGAACACTGAAGCTTTCTTT,CASSPESSNTEAFF
TRBJ1-1,TRBV7-2,-,TRBD1,TGTGCCAGCAGACCTCAGACAGGGCAGGTCCCTGAAGCTTTCTTT,CASRPQTGQVPEAFF
TRBJ1-6,TRBV5-4,-,TRBD1,TGTGCCAGCAGCGCCACACGGGACAGGGGGACTTCACCCCTCCACTTT,CASSATRDRGTSPLHF
TRBJ2-7,TRBV5-3,-,TRBD2,TGTGCCAGAAGCTTGGAGGGACTAGCGGGAGAGCAGTACTTC,CARSLEGLAGEQYF
TRBJ1-4,TRBV6-1,-,-,TGTGCCAGCAGTGAACCAGGACTTTTAGAAAAACTGTTTTTT,CASSEPGLLEKLFF
TRBJ2-1,TRBV5-1,-,TRBD2,TGCGCCAGCAGCGGGGGACTAGCCCTTCGACGGACCTACAATGAGCAGTTCTTC,CASSGGLALRRTYNEQFF